This T cell receptor beta chain emerged from a study of blood T cell repertoires in COVID-19. On the study more broadly: Acute and convalescent COVID-19 specimens originated in the United States, Italy and Spain.

Generated by immunoSEQ multiplex PCR, the TCRdb table keeps only in-frame clones and is missing some. The data show approximately 68,000 clones, with approximately 90% seen just once and roughly 2.5% held by the top ten. The V end was cut by 5 bases, the J end by 4 bases, with 11 bases between. CDR1 MNHEY and CDR2 SMNVEV come from the germline V gene (reference sequence). The CDR3 consists of 14 residues. The sample was peripheral blood. This TCR came from a man in his sixties or seventies with active or convalescent COVID-19. The chain recombines TRBV27 with TRBJ2-2; possible D gene TRBD1, 6 bases. CDR3 sequence reads: CASSRGQFTGELFF. CDR3 nucleotides: TGTGCCAGCAGTCGAGGACAGTTCACCGGGGAGCTGTTTTTT.